A selection of T cell receptor beta chains follows, all from one sample in a study of blood T cells in healthy people across ages. From the 5' RACE reads, TCRdb called clonotypes with MiXCR, one entry per CDR3 protein. The table records about a million distinct CDR3 sequences, more than 30% of them present only once. The specimen sequenced was blood. The receptors stem from a young man in good health. Each CDR3 is given with its conserved first and last residue. Each record gives: J gene, CDR3 length, clone size, V gene, D gene, CDR3 DNA, CDR3 protein. The D gene is left open where the match is weak. Clone size is shown for a subset of rows, as once, few, many or a class of expanded clone.

TRBJ1-5 14 - TRBV7-9 - TGTGCCAGCAGCTTAGCCGGCAGCCATCAGCCCCAGCATTTT CASSLAGSHQPQHF
TRBJ2-7 14 - TRBV7-3 TRBD1 TGTGCCAGCAGTAAGACAGGGGGGTCCTACGAGCAGTACTTC CASSKTGGSYEQYF
TRBJ2-3 15 many TRBV10-3 - TGTGCCATCAGTGGGGTCAGGGGAGTCGCAGATACGCAGTATTTT CAISGVRGVADTQYF
TRBJ2-5 15 - TRBV6-6 TRBD1 TGTGCCAGTTTCCTGACAGGGGGCGCCGGGGAGACCCAGTACTTC CASFLTGGAGETQYF
TRBJ1-4 16 - TRBV2 TRBD1 TGTGCCAGCGGATTGGACAGGGGTCGATCTAATGAAAAACTGTTTTTT CASGLDRGRSNEKLFF
TRBJ1-4 14 - TRBV18 - TGTGCCAGCTCACCCTCCGGGACGAGTGAAAAACTGTTTTTT CASSPSGTSEKLFF
TRBJ1-2 11 - TRBV2 TRBD1 TGTGCCAGCAATAGGGGGCCAGTCTACACCTTC CASNRGPVYTF
TRBJ1-1 14 - TRBV12-3/TRBV12-4 - TGTGCCAGCAGTTTAATAGGTATGAACACTGAAGCTTTCTTT CASSLIGMNTEAFF
TRBJ1-4 14 - TRBV4-3 - TGCGCCAGCAGCGCTCGGGGCGATAATGAAAAACTGTTTTTT CASSARGDNEKLFF
TRBJ1-6 14 few TRBV20-1 - TGCAGTGCTAAGGATAGCTCCTATAATTCACCCCTCCACTTT CSAKDSSYNSPLHF
TRBJ2-1 15 few TRBV28 - TGTGCCAGCAGTTTCCGGAGGGGGGCTTGGAATGAGCAGTTCTTC CASSFRRGAWNEQFF
TRBJ2-5 13 many TRBV20-1 - TGCAGTGCTAGAGAGGTTGTCCAAGAGACCCAGTACTTC CSAREVVQETQYF
TRBJ1-2 14 once TRBV14 - TGTGCCAGCAGCCAAGAGGCCGCCCCCGGAGGCTACACCTTC CASSQEAAPGGYTF
TRBJ2-3 13 few TRBV7-7 - TGTGCCAGCAGCTCATCTAGATTAGATACGCAGTATTTT CASSSSRLDTQYF
TRBJ2-6 18 - TRBV12-5 TRBD1 TGTGCTAGTGGTTTGATTGCAGGGGGCGAGTCTGGGGCCAACGTCCTGACTTTC CASGLIAGGESGANVLTF
TRBJ2-7 16 - TRBV6-2/TRBV6-3 TRBD2 TGTGCCAGCAGTTACAAGAGCGGGGATCAAGACTACGAGCAGTACTTC CASSYKSGDQDYEQYF
TRBJ2-3 15 few TRBV9 - TGTGCCAGCAGCGTAGGCTCTTCTAGCACAGATACGCAGTATTTT CASSVGSSSTDTQYF
TRBJ2-7 15 - TRBV20-1 TRBD2 TGCAGTGCTAGGAGAGGCGGGGGAGTACAAAATGAGCAGTACTTC CSARRGGGVQNEQYF
TRBJ2-1 13 - TRBV11-2 - TGTGCCAGCAGCTTAGATCTAAAGGCTGAGCAGTTCTTC CASSLDLKAEQFF
TRBJ2-3 14 - TRBV29-1 - TGCAGCGTTGAAGACACCCCTAGCACAGATACGCAGTATTTT CSVEDTPSTDTQYF
TRBJ2-7 16 few TRBV13 - TGTGCCAGCAGCCATTCGACGGACACGCTCACGGACGAGCAGTACTTC CASSHSTDTLTDEQYF
TRBJ1-2 12 few TRBV6-2/TRBV6-3 TRBD1 TGTGCCAGCAGACGGACAGGGACAGGCTACACCTTC CASRRTGTGYTF
TRBJ1-1 15 - TRBV12-5 - TGTGCTAGTGGACCCCCTTCGACGGGGAACACTGAAGCTTTCTTT CASGPPSTGNTEAFF
TRBJ1-3 16 - TRBV7-9 - TGTGCCAGCAGCTTAGAGGAGAGTTTCTCTGGAAACACCATATATTTT CASSLEESFSGNTIYF
TRBJ2-4 16 - TRBV20-1 TRBD1 TGCAGTGCTAGAGAGTGGGACAGCCTAGCCAAAAACATTCAGTACTTC CSAREWDSLAKNIQYF
TRBJ1-1 12 few TRBV29-1 - TGCAGCGCGCAGAGGGCACAGGGTTCAGGTTTCTTT CSAQRAQGSGFF
TRBJ2-1 14 few TRBV12-5 TRBD1 TGTGCTAGTTGCAGGGGGACCTCCTACAATGAGCAGTTCTTC CASCRGTSYNEQFF
TRBJ2-1 15 - TRBV5-1 - TGCGCCAGCAGCCACGGGGGGCGCTTGAAGAATGAGCAGTTCTTC CASSHGGRLKNEQFF
TRBJ2-3 15 - TRBV29-1 - TGCAGCGTTGCCTCCCCGGACAGTCGCACAGATACGCAGTATTTT CSVASPDSRTDTQYF
TRBJ1-1 16 - TRBV6-5 TRBD1 TGTGCAAGCAGTTACGGGACAGGGGGACCTAACACTGAAGCTTTCTTT CASSYGTGGPNTEAFF
TRBJ2-1 15 - TRBV6-1 TRBD1 TGTGCCAGCCCGTCCGAAGCAGGGGGTATCCATGAGCAGTTCTTC CASPSEAGGIHEQFF
TRBJ1-1 17 few TRBV27 TRBD1 TGTGCCAGCAGTTTATCGAGGACAGGGGGGAAGGGGACTGAAGCTTTCTTT CASSLSRTGGKGTEAFF
TRBJ1-5 14 - TRBV20-1 TRBD1 TGCAGTGCTAGGACAGGGGGTAAGGATCAGCCCCAGCATTTT CSARTGGKDQPQHF
TRBJ1-2 17 - TRBV20-1 - TGCAGTGCTAGGAGCCGGGGTGGTGGGGCGCAGAACTATGGCTACACCTTC CSARSRGGGAQNYGYTF
TRBJ2-7 14 - TRBV12-3/TRBV12-4 - TGTGCCAGCAGTTTAGGCCTGGAATACAATGAGCAGTACTTC CASSLGLEYNEQYF
TRBJ1-2 13 - TRBV10-3 - TGTGCCATCAGTGACGGGACTATCTATGGCTACACCTTC CAISDGTIYGYTF
TRBJ2-6 14 - TRBV7-2 - TGTGCCAGCAGCTTAGCTCGGGGCACCAACGTCCTGACTTTC CASSLARGTNVLTF
TRBJ1-5 15 many TRBV12-3/TRBV12-4 TRBD1 TGTGCCAGCAGTGTCTCCGGGACAGGGTTTCAGCCCCAGCATTTT CASSVSGTGFQPQHF
TRBJ2-1 12 - TRBV12-3/TRBV12-4 - TGTGCCAGCAACCCCGGGTCCTCTGGCCAGTTCTTC CASNPGSSGQFF
TRBJ1-6 13 - TRBV20-1 TRBD1 TGCAGTGCTGACAGGGGAACAGATTCACCCCTCCACTTT CSADRGTDSPLHF
TRBJ2-5 15 - TRBV7-2 - TGTGCCAGCAGCTTAGGAGGGTTTTACCAAGAGACCCAGTACTTC CASSLGGFYQETQYF
TRBJ1-1 18 - TRBV7-2 - TGTGCCAGCAGCTTAAACCGAGGCACAATACAGGAGAACACTGAAGCTTTCTTT CASSLNRGTIQENTEAFF
TRBJ2-2 19 few TRBV9 - TGTGCCAGCAGCGACGCCGGGACGACGACTTCATCGAACACCGGGGAGCTGTTTTTT CASSDAGTTTSSNTGELFF
TRBJ1-4 18 few TRBV20-1 TRBD1 TGCAGTGCTAGTTGGACAGGGGGCTTCCCGGGCACTAATGAAAAACTGTTTTTT CSASWTGGFPGTNEKLFF
TRBJ2-3 16 few TRBV4-1 TRBD2 TGCGCCAGCAGCCAAGCTACCGGGACTAGCGGGGGGCGTCAGTATTTT CASSQATGTSGGRQYF
TRBJ2-1 16 - TRBV5-1 - TGCGCCAGCAGCCATGGTCGGGGGCGCTCCTACAATGAGCAGTTCTTC CASSHGRGRSYNEQFF
TRBJ2-7 15 - TRBV7-9 TRBD1 TGTGCCAGCAGCCAGACAGGGGGCTTTTACTACGAGCAGTACTTC CASSQTGGFYYEQYF
TRBJ2-1 17 - TRBV6-1 - TGTGCCAGCAGCTCGTCTGATGGAGGGGACGTTGGCAATGAGCAGTTCTTC CASSSSDGGDVGNEQFF